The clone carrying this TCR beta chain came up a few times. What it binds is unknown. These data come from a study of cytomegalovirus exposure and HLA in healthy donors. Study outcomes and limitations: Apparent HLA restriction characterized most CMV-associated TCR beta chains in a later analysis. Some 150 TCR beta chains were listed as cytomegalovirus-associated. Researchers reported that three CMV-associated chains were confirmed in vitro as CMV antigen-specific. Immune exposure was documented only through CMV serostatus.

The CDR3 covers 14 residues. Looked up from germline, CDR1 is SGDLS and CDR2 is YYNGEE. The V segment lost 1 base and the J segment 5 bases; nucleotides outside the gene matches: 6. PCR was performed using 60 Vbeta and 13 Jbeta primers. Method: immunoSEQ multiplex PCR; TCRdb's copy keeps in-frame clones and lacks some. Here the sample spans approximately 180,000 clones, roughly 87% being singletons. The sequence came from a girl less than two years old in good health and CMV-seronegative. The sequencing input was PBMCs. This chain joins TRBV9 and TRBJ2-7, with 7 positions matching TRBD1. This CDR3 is CASSVYGTDHEQYF. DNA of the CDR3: TGTGCCAGCAGCGTATATGGGACAGACCACGAGCAGTACTTC.